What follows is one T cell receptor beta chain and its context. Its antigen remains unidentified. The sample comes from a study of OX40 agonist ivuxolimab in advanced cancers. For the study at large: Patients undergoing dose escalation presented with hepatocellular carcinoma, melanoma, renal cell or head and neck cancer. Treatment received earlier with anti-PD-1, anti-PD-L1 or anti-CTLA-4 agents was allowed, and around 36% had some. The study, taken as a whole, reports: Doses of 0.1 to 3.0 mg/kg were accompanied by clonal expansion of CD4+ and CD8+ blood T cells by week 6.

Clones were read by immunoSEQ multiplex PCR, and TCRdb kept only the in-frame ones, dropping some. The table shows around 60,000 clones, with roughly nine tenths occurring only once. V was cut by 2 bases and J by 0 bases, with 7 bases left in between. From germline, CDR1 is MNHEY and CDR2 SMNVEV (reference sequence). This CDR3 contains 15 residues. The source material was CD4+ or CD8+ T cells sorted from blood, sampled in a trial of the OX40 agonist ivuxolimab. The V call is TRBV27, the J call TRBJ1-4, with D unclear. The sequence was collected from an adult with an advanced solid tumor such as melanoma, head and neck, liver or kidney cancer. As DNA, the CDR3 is TGTGCCAGCAGTTTAGTGGGTACAACTAATGAAAAACTGTTTTTT. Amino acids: CASSLVGTTNEKLFF. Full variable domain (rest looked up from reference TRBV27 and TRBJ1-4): EAQVTQNPRYLITVTGKKLTVTCSQNMNHEYMSWYRQDPGLGLRQIYYSMNVEVTDKGDVPEGYKVSRKEKRNFPLILESPSPNQTSLYFCASSLVGTTNEKLFFGSGTQLSVL.